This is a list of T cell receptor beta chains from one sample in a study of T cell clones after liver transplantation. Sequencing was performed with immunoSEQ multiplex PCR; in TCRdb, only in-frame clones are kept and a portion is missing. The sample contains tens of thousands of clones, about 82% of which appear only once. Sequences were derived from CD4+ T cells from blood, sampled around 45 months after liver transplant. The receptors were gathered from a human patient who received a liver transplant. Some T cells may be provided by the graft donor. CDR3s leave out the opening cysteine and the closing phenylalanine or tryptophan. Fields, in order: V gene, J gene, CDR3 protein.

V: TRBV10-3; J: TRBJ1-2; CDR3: AISEKGIVNYGYT
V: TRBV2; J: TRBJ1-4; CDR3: ASSGQDNEKLF
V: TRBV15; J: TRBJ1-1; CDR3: ATSRHAENTEAF
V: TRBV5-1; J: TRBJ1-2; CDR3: ASSLQGRVTDGYT
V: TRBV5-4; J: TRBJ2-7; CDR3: ASSLGTGVYEQY
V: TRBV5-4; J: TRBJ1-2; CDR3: ASSLDNLAGGGDGYT
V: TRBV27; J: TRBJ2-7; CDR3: ASSSRLGYEQY
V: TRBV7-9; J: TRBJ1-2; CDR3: ASSLSAGNNYGYT
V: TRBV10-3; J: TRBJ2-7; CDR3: AISESGGKTYEQY
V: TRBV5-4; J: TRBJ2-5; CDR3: ASSFNSGQETQY
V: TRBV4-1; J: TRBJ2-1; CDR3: ASSLPRVNNEQF
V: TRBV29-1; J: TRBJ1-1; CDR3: SVGRYTEAF
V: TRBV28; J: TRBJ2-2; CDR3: ASSGAERRNTGELF
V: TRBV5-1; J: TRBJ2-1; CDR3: ASSHTGPSGSSYNEQF
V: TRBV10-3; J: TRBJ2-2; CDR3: AISGRNTGELF
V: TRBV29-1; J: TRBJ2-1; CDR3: SVESGTRILLDEQF
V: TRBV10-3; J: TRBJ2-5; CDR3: AISPGQNQETQY
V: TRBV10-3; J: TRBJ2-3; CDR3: ALKREGTDTQY
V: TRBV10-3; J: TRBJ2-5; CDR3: AISDFVGEAQETQY